This entry concerns a single TCR beta chain. As handled by the study authors: For nucleated cells, counts were estimated from reference gene primer amplification. Generated by immunoSEQ multiplex PCR, the TCRdb table keeps only in-frame clones and is missing some. The V and J calls and clone size were taken over from that table, and D and trimming were inferred from the DNA. The profile shows 200,000 to 300,000 clones, about 87% of them singletons. The source of the sample is a study of blood T cell repertoires in COVID-19. Background on the study: Acute-phase and convalescent COVID-19 samples originated in the United States, Italy and Spain.

Enrolment of Seattle patients took place during active infection, and they were followed longitudinally. The V gene lost 0 bases and the J gene lost 2 bases, with 10 bases spanning the gap. CDR1 is SGHRS and CDR2 is YFSETQ in the germline V gene. This CDR3 spans 15 amino acids. Sequencing was performed on peripheral blood. This chain uses TRBV5-1 with TRBJ2-3; D might be TRBD2 (6 bases). This receptor was identified in a woman aged 55-69 years with COVID-19, enrolled during active disease. The DNA of the CDR3 is TGCGCCAGCAGCTTGGCGGCGGGACTCACAGATACGCAGTATTTT. Translated: CASSLAAGLTDTQYF.